One sample yielded the 10 T cell receptor beta chains listed below, sequenced in a study of CD8+ T cells in alopecia areata. Extracted from the samples, RNA was reverse transcribed into cDNA to serve as the sequencing template. Assay used: immunoSEQ multiplex PCR; TCRdb lists only in-frame clones, some missing. Among about 190,000 clones listed, more than 55% were seen once. Treatment meaning: oral pan-JAK inhibitor, 5-10 mg twice daily. The material sequenced was CD4+ T cells sorted from blood, taken at week 4, from a patient treated with tofacitinib. These receptors all stem from a human donor with alopecia areata.

The chain employs TRBV4-1 and TRBJ1-5; D may be TRBD1 (5 bases). CDR1 and CDR2 (germline): MGHRA, YSYEKL. CDR3 length: 15 amino acids. With 5 bases removed from V and 2 bases from J, the gap between germline ends came to 13 bases. This CDR3 is CASSTVGAGNQPQHF. The CDR3 nucleotides are TGCGCCAGCAGCACTGTAGGGGCTGGCAATCAGCCCCAGCATTTT.

The chain recombines TRBV10-3 with TRBJ2-4; D is unresolved. CDR3 length equals 15 residues. V was pared by 3 bases and J by 1 base, with 10 bases between. Germline V CDR1 and CDR2: ENHRY, SYGVKD. CDR3 region: CAISDEGSAKNIQYF. The CDR3 nucleotides are TGTGCCATCAGTGATGAAGGGTCGGCCAAAAACATTCAGTACTTC.

This chain joins TRBV5-1 and TRBJ1-4; D remains ambiguous. This CDR3 spans 16 amino acids. V was cut by 0 bases and J by 3 bases, with 12 bases left in between. The germline gives CDR1 SGHRS, CDR2 YFSETQ. CDR3 nucleotides: TGCGCCAGCAGCTTGGTGGACTCATCAGCTAATGAAAAACTGTTTTTT. The encoded protein is CASSLVDSSANEKLFF.

This rearrangement joins TRBV29-1 to TRBJ1-5; D is undetermined. Germline CDR1 reads SQVTM; CDR2 reads ANQGSEA. This CDR3 spans 14 amino acids. The V and J ends lost 4 bases and 0 bases respectively, with 10 bases between them. The CDR3 spells CSVVSGYSNQPQHF. As DNA, the CDR3 is TGCAGCGTTGTCTCGGGGTATAGCAATCAGCCCCAGCATTTT.

This clone has more than one count but fewer than ten. The V gene is TRBV28, the J gene TRBJ1-1; no firm D call. CDR1 is MDHEN and CDR2 is SYDVKM in the germline V gene. The ends were cut back, 5 bases at V and 6 bases at J, with 16 bases in the middle. The CDR3 length is 14 residues. The CDR3 is CASSPTLRVAEAFF. DNA of the CDR3: TGTGCCAGCAGTCCGACCTTGAGGGTAGCTGAAGCTTTCTTT.

V gene TRBV29-1 combines with J gene TRBJ2-6; D uncertain. The CDR3 has 11 residues. V was trimmed by 7 bases and J by 4 bases, leaving 5 bases between them. Per the germline V gene, CDR1 is SQVTM and CDR2 is ANQGSEA. CDR3 amino acids: CSAEGANVLTF. CDR3 nucleotides: TGCAGCGCCGAGGGGGCCAACGTCCTGACTTTC.

This clone was counted between two and nine times. This rearrangement joins TRBV9 to TRBJ2-6, with D possibly matching TRBD1 (5 bases). Germline V CDR1 and CDR2: SGDLS, YYNGEE. The V and J ends lost 1 base and 0 bases respectively, with 14 bases between them. This CDR3 spans 18 amino acids. The CDR3 DNA reads as TGTGCCAGCAGCGTACAGGGTTATATTCCCTCTGGGGCCAACGTCCTGACTTTC. It yields the protein CASSVQGYIPSGANVLTF.

With respect to this clone: This CDR3 is also generated by other DNA sequences in the sample. This chain links TRBV29-1 with TRBJ2-2, with D uncertain. With 4 bases removed from V and 3 bases from J, the gap between germline ends came to 6 bases. CDR1 is SQVTM and CDR2 is ANQGSEA in the germline V gene. CDR3 size: 12 residues. The DNA for the CDR3 is TGCAGCGTTGGGGCAGACACCGGGGAGCTGTTTTTT. Protein product: CSVGADTGELFF.

The sample holds a few counts of this clone. V gene TRBV5-4 combines with J gene TRBJ2-4, with TRBD1 identical over 9 bases. The V gene end was trimmed by 4 bases and the J gene end by 0 bases; junction bases not matched to a gene: 5. CDR3 size: 16 residues. Germline V gene data show CDR1 as SGHNT and CDR2 as YYREEE (reference sequence). The CDR3 coding sequence is TGTGCCAGCAGCCCAGGACAGGGGACAGCCAAAAACATTCAGTACTTC. It encodes CASSPGQGTAKNIQYF. The complete variable domain, with remaining parts taken from reference TRBV5-4 and TRBJ2-4, reads ETGVTQSPTHLIKTRGQQVTLRCSSQSGHNTVSWYQQALGQGPQFIFQYYREEENGRGNFPPRFSGLQFPNYSSELNVNALELDDSALYLCASSPGQGTAKNIQYFGAGTRLSVL.

The chain is built from TRBV5-1 and TRBJ2-7; 12 bases line up with TRBD2. The trim removed 4 bases at V and 4 bases at J, leaving 15 bases unmatched. CDR3 length equals 18 residues. Germline V lookup: CDR1 SGHRS, CDR2 YFSETQ. The CDR3 DNA follows: TGCGCCAGCAGCGGAGCTTTACCGGGACTAGCGGGCCGATACGAGCAGTACTTC. Its translation is CASSGALPGLAGRYEQYF.